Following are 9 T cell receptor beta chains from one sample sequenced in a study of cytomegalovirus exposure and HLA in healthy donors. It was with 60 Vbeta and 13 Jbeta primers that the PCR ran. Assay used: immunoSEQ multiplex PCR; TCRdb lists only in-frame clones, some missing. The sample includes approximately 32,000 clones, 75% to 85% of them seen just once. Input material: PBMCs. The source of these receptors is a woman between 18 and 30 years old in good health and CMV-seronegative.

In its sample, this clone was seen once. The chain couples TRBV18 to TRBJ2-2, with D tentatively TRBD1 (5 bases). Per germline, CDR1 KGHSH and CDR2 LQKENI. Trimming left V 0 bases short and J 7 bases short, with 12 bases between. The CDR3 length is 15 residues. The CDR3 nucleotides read TGTGCCAGCTCACCACCGTTGAAAGACAGCGGGGAGCTGTTTTTT. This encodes CASSPPLKDSGELFF.

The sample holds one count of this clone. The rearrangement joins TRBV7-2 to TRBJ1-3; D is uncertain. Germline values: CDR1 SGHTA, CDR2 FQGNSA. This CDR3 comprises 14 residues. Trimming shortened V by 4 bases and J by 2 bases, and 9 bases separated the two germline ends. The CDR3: CASSWPGAGNTIYF. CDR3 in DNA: TGTGCCAGCAGCTGGCCCGGAGCTGGAAACACCATATATTTT.

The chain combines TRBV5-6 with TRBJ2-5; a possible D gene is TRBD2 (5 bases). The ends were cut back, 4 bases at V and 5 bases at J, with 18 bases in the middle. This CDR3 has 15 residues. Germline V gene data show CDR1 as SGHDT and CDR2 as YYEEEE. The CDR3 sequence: CASSPRSGRGETQYF. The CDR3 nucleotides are TGTGCCAGCAGCCCGCGTTCAGGCCGCGGGGAGACCCAGTACTTC.

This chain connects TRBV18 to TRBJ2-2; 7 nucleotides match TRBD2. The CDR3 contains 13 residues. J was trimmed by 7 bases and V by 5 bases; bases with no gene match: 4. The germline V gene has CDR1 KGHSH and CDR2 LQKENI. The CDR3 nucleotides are TGTGCCAGCTCAATTGCGGGAGACGGGGAGCTGTTTTTT. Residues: CASSIAGDGELFF.

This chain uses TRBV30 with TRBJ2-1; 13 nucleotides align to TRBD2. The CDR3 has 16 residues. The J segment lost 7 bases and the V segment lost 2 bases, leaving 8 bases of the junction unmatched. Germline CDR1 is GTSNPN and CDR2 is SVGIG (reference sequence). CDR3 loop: CAWSWTSGSKGNEQFF. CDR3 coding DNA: TGTGCCTGGAGTTGGACTAGCGGGAGTAAAGGAAATGAGCAGTTCTTC. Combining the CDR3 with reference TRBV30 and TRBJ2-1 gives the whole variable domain SQTIHQWPATLVQPVGSPLSLECTVEGTSNPNLYWYRQAAGRGLQLLFYSVGIGQISSEVPQNLSASRPQDRQFILSSKKLLLSDSGFYLCAWSWTSGSKGNEQFFGPGTRLTVL.

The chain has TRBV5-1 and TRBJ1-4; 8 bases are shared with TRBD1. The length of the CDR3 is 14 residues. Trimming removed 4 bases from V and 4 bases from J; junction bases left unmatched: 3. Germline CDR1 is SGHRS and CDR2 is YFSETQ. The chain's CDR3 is CASSMTGDNEKLFF. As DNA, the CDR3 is TGCGCCAGCAGCATGACAGGGGATAATGAAAAACTGTTTTTT.

In nucleotides, the CDR3 is TGTGCCAGCAGTCTTCTCAGGGGAGATCGTGGCTACACCTTC. Protein sequence: CASSLLRGDRGYTF. The V gene is TRBV27, the J gene TRBJ1-2; D might be TRBD1 (6 bases). Trimming left V 5 bases short and J 7 bases short, with 17 bases between. Looked up from germline, CDR1 is MNHEY and CDR2 is SMNVEV (reference sequence). CDR3 size: 14 residues.

The CDR3 region has the DNA TGTGCCATCAGTGAGTCGATAGGGGTAAAGCCCACAGATACGCAGTATTTT. Protein sequence: CAISESIGVKPTDTQYF. The rearrangement uses TRBV10-3 and TRBJ2-3; tentatively, D is TRBD1 (5 bases). This CDR3 contains 17 residues. CDR1 and CDR2 (germline): ENHRY, SYGVKD. Trimming removed 0 bases from V and 2 bases from J, with 15 bases in between.

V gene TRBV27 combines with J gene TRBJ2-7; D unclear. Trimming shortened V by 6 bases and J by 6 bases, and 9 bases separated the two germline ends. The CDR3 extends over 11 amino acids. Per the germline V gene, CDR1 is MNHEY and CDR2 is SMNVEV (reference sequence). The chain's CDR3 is CASSPMREQYF. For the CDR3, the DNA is TGTGCCAGCAGCCCCATGCGCGAGCAGTACTTC.